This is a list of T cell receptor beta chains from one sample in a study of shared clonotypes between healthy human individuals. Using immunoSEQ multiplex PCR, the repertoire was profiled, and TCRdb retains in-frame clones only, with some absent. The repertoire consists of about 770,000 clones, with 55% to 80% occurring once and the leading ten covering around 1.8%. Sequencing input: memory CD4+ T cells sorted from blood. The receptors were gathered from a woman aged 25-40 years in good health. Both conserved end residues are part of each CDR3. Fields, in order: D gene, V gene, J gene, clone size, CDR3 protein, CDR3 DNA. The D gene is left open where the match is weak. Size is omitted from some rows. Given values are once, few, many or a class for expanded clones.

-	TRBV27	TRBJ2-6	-	CASSLYGPGANVLTF	TGTGCCAGCAGTTTATATGGTCCTGGGGCCAACGTCCTGACTTTC
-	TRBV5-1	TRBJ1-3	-	CASSLDLTWGGNTIYF	TGCGCCAGCAGCTTGGACCTTACCTGGGGAGGAAACACCATATATTTT
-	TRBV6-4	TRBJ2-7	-	CASSYSGRGYEQYF	TGTGCCAGCAGTTACTCAGGACGGGGATACGAGCAGTACTTC
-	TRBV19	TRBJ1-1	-	CASKPRGGTDTEAFF	TGTGCCAGTAAACCTCGAGGGGGTACGGACACTGAAGCTTTCTTT
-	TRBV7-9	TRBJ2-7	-	CARIMVWAAPYEQYF	TGTGCCAGAATTATGGTTTGGGCAGCACCCTACGAGCAGTACTTC
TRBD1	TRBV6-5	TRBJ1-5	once	CASKTGDQPQHF	TGTGCCAGTAAGACAGGGGATCAGCCCCAGCATTTT
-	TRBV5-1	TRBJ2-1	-	CASSLTLAQNNEQFF	TGCGCCAGCAGCTTGACTCTAGCCCAAAACAATGAGCAGTTCTTC
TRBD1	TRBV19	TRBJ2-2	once	CASIQNRGVRSGELFF	TGTGCCAGTATACAGAACAGGGGTGTTCGATCCGGGGAGCTGTTTTTT
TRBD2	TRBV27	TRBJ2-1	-	CASRVSLAGYNEQFF	TGTGCCAGCAGGGTGTCTCTAGCGGGCTACAATGAGCAGTTCTTC
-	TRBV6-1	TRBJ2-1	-	CASSPRTIAYNEQFF	TGTGCCAGCAGTCCCCGGACTATAGCCTACAATGAGCAGTTCTTC
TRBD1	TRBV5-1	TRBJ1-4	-	CASSFRQGPTNEKLFF	TGCGCCAGCAGCTTTCGACAGGGACCAACTAATGAAAAACTGTTTTTT
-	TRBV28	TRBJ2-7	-	CASSSFRDGHYEQYF	TGTGCCAGCAGTTCCTTCCGGGACGGCCACTACGAGCAGTACTTC
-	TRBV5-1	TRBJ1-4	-	CASSLVGATNEKLFF	TGCGCCAGCAGCTTGGTGGGAGCAACTAATGAAAAACTGTTTTTT
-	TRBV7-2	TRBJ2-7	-	CASSLGGGTPTTVQYF	TGTGCCAGCAGCCTGGGTGGGGGAACACCTACGACAGTGCAGTACTTC
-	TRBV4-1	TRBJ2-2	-	CASSQEVRGRATGELFF	TGCGCCAGCAGCCAAGAAGTGAGGGGGAGGGCCACCGGGGAGCTGTTTTTT
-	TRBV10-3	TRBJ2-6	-	CAISGTASGANVLTF	TGTGCCATCAGTGGGACGGCCTCTGGGGCCAACGTCCTGACTTTC
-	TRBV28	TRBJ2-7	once	CASSPPLFEQYF	TGTGCCAGCAGCCCCCCCTTGTTTGAGCAGTACTTC
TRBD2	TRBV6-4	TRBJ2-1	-	CASSQRGGGRYNEQFF	TGTGCCAGCAGCCAACGGGGGGGCGGGAGGTACAATGAGCAGTTCTTC
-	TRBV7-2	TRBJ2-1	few	CASSFGGDQRNEQFF	TGTGCCAGCAGCTTCGGGGGAGACCAGAGGAATGAGCAGTTCTTC
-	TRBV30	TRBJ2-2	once	CAWRDQLTGELFF	TGTGCCTGGAGGGACCAGCTCACCGGGGAGCTGTTTTTT
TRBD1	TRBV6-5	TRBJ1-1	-	CASWRQGAGDTEAFF	TGTGCCAGCTGGAGGCAGGGGGCGGGGGACACTGAAGCTTTCTTT
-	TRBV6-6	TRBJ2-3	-	CASRRAGGTDTQYF	TGTGCCAGCAGGAGGGCAGGGGGCACAGATACGCAGTATTTT
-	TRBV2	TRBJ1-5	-	CASSGQFDQPQHF	TGTGCCAGCAGTGGACAGTTCGATCAGCCCCAGCATTTT
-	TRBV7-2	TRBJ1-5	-	CASSAGGQPQHF	TGTGCCAGCAGCGCGGGGGGACAGCCCCAGCATTTT
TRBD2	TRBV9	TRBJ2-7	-	CASSVDPAGGQQYF	TGTGCCAGCAGCGTAGACCCAGCGGGAGGACAGCAGTACTTC
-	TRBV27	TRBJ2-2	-	CASSLGVRTGELFF	TGTGCCAGCAGTTTAGGGGTGCGCACCGGGGAGCTGTTTTTT
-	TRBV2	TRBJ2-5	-	CASNELIGKNEETQYF	TGTGCCAGCAACGAGTTGATTGGGAAAAACGAAGAGACCCAGTACTTC
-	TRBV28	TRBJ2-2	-	CASSFRGPGELFF	TGTGCCAGCAGTTTTCGCGGTCCCGGGGAGCTGTTTTTT